This T cell receptor (beta chain) appears in the sequencing data of a study of T cell clonotyping in hematopoietic cell transplantation. Study findings and constraints: After transplant, recipient diversity fell while pathologically expanded clonotypes grew through day 180. No sorting was done, leaving CD4 and CD8 contributions mixed. Broader posttransplant TCR repertoire diversity was predicted by graft donor and pretransplant recipient Inverse Simpson Index values. At the given depth, recipient repertoires were over 95% de novo clonotypes.

CDR1 and CDR2 (germline): SNHLY, FYNNEI. This CDR3 is 14 amino acids long. The junction had 4 bases not matched to a gene; V was cut back by 1 base and J by 4 bases. About this clone: Its antigen is as yet unknown.

Only in-frame clones appear in the TCRdb table, and some are missing; sequencing was by immunoSEQ multiplex PCR. The sample lists tens of thousands of clones, around 90% occurring once. The receptor comes from a woman between 35 and 50 years old in good health. Some clones in this sample may be carry-over from other donors' samples. Sequenced input: peripheral blood mononuclear cells. The rearrangement links TRBV2 to TRBJ2-7, with 7 positions matching TRBD2. The CDR3: CASSEEAGRYEQYF. The CDR3 coding sequence is TGTGCCAGCAGTGAAGAAGCGGGGCGATACGAGCAGTACTTC.